This TCR beta chain was profiled in a study of T cell responses to AZD1222 COVID-19 vaccine. General study results and limits: Baseline seropositivity occurred in only a handful of AZD1222 recipients. Repertoires were sampled only after the peak T cell response.

This clone has a handful of counts. Its target is unknown. Doses given second, at about 4 or about 12 weeks, were pooled. Assay: immunoSEQ multiplex PCR; the TCRdb copy retains only in-frame clones and omits some. The data contain tens of thousands of clones, more than 70% of them singletons. Germline CDR1 is MNHEY and CDR2 is SVGAGI. The CDR3 is 13 residues long. V lost 2 bases, J lost 0 bases, and 5 bases lay in between. This specimen consisted of peripheral blood, obtained 28 days after the second AZD1222 dose. This receptor was taken from an adult who received the AZD1222 COVID-19 vaccine. The rearrangement uses TRBV6-5 and TRBJ2-7; a weak D match, TRBD1 (5 bases). CDR3 sequence: CASSYGHSYEQYF. The CDR3 bases are TGTGCCAGCAGTTACGGACACTCCTACGAGCAGTACTTC.